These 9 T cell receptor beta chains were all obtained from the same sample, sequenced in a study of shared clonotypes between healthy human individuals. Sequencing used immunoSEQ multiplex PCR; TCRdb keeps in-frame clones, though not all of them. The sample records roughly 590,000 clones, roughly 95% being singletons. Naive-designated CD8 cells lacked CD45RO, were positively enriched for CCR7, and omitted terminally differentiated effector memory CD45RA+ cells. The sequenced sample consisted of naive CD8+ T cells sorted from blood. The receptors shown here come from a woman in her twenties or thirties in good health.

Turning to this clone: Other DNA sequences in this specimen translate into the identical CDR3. As DNA, the CDR3 is TGTGCCAGCAGTTACTCGGAGGGAGGGAATGGCTACACCTTC. Its translation: CASSYSEGGNGYTF. The chain has TRBV6-5 and TRBJ1-2; no firm D call. The ends were cut back, 0 bases at V and 6 bases at J, with 11 bases in the middle. Germline CDR1 and CDR2: MNHEY and SVGAGI. The CDR3 covers 14 residues.

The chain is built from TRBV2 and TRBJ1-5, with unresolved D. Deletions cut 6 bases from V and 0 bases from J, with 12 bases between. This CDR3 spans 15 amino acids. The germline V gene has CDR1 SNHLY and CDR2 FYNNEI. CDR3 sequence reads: CASRVTALSNQPQHF. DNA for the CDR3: TGTGCCAGCAGAGTAACAGCCCTTAGCAATCAGCCCCAGCATTTT.

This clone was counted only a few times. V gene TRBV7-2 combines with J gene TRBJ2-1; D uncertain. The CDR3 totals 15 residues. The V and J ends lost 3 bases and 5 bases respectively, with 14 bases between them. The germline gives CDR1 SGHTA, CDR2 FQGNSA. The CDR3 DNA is TGTGCCAGCAGCTTTGACCCCTCTAAGCACAATGAGCAGTTCTTC. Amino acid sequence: CASSFDPSKHNEQFF.

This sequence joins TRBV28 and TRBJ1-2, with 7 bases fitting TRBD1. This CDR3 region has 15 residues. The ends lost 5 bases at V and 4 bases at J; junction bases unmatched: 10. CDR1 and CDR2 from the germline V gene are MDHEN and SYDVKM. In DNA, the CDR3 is TGTGCCAGCAGTACCGATGAAGACAGGGTCTATGGCTACACCTTC. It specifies CASSTDEDRVYGYTF.

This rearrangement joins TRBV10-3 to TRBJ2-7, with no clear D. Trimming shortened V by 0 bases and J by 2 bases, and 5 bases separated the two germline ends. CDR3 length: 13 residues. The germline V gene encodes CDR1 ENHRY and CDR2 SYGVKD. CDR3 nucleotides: TGTGCCATCAGTGAGTCGCCTACCTACGAGCAGTACTTC. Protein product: CAISESPTYEQYF.

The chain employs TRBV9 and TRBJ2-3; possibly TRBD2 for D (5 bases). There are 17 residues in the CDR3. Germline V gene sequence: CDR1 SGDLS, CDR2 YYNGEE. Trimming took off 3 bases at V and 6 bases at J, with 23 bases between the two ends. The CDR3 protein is CASSGKDRLLASDTQYF. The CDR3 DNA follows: TGTGCCAGCAGCGGAAAAGATCGATTGCTAGCTTCGGATACGCAGTATTTT.

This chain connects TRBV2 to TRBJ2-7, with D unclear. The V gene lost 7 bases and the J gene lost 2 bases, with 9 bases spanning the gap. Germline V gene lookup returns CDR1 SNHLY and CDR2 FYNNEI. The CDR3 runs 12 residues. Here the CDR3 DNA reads TGTGCCAGCATCGTTCGTACCTACGAGCAGTACTTC. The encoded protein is CASIVRTYEQYF.

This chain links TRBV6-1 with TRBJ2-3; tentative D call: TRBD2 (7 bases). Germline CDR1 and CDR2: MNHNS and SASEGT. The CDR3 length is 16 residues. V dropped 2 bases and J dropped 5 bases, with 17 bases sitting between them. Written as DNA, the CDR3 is TGTGCCAGCAGTGAACTCCGCGGGGGCCGTGGAGATACGCAGTATTTT. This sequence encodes CASSELRGGRGDTQYF.

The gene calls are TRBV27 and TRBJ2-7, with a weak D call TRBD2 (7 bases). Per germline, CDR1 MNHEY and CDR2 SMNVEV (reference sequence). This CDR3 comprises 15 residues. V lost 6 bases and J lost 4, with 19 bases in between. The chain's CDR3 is CASSLTGGALYEQYF. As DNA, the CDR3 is TGTGCCAGCAGCCTGACGGGGGGCGCGCTTTACGAGCAGTACTTC.